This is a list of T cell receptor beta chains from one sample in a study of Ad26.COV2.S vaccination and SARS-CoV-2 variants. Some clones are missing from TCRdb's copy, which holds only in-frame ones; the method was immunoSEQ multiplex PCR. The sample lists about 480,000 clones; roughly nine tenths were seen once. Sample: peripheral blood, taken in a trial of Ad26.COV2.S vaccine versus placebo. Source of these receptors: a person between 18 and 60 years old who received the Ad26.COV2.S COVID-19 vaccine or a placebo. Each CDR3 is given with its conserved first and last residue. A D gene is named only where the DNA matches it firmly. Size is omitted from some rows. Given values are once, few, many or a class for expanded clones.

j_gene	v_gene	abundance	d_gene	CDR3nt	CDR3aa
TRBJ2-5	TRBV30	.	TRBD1	TGTGCCTGGAAGAACAGGGGGTTGTGGGAGACCCAGTACTTC	CAWKNRGLWETQYF
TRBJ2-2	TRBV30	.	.	TGTGCCTGGAGTGTCTATGGCACCGGGGAGCTGTTTTTT	CAWSVYGTGELFF
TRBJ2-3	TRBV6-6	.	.	TGTGCCAGCAGCATCACAGGCCAACGGGCAGATACGCAGTATTTT	CASSITGQRADTQYF
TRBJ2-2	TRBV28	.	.	TGTGCCAGCAGTTTGCGCAGGGTATGGGGGGAGCTGTTTTTT	CASSLRRVWGELFF
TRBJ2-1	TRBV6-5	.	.	TGTGCCAGCAGTTACGGGGGAATTGGGGGGCATGAGCAGTTCTTC	CASSYGGIGGHEQFF
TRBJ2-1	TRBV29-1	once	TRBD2	TGCAGCGTTGAGGGGCTAGCGGGAGCCGAGCAGTTCTTC	CSVEGLAGAEQFF
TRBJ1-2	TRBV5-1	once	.	TGCGCCAGCAGCTTCGATCCTGGCTATGGCTACACCTTC	CASSFDPGYGYTF
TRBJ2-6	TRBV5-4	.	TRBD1	TGTGCCAGCAGCTTGGCCGTCGGTGGCAGGGGGCTATCTGGGGCCAACGTCCTGACTTTC	CASSLAVGGRGLSGANVLTF
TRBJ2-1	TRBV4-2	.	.	TGTGCCAGCAGCCAAGATAAGTGGCGGGACAGGCAGTTCTTC	CASSQDKWRDRQFF
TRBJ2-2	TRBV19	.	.	TGTGCCAGTAGTATAGAACTAGTGGGTCTCACCGGGGAGCTGTTTTTT	CASSIELVGLTGELFF
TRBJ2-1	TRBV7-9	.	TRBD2	TGTGCCAGCAGCTCAAGCGGGAGGGCCGGGGATGAGCAGTTCTTC	CASSSSGRAGDEQFF
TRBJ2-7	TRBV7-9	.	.	TGTGCCAGCAGCTCATCAGGGAGGACCTACGAGCAGTACTTC	CASSSSGRTYEQYF
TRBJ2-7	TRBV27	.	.	TGTGCCAGCAGTTATAGCGCCGCCTACGAGCAGTACTTC	CASSYSAAYEQYF
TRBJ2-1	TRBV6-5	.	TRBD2	TGTGCCAGCAAGATAGGGACTAGCGGGGCGTCCTCGGAGTTCTTC	CASKIGTSGASSEFF
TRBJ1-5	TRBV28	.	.	TGTGCCAGCACCTCCGGTAATCAGCCCCAGCATTTT	CASTSGNQPQHF
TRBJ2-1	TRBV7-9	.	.	TGTGCCAGCAGCTTAGCGCTAGCTCCCGGTGAGCAGTTCTTC	CASSLALAPGEQFF
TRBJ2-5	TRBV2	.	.	TGTGCCAGCAATACTCTAGCGCCGAATCAAGAGACCCAGTACTTC	CASNTLAPNQETQYF
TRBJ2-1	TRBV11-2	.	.	TGTGCCAGCAGCTTAGGGTTGGGAAACTCCTACAATGAGCAGTTCTTC	CASSLGLGNSYNEQFF
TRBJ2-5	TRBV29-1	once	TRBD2	TGCAGCGTTGCGCGGGAGGTCGCAGAGACCCAGTACTTC	CSVAREVAETQYF
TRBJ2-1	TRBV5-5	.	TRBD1	TGTGCCAGCGGCATGGGGACAGGGGACTACAATGAGCAGTTCTTC	CASGMGTGDYNEQFF
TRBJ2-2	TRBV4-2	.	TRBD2	TGTGCCAGCAGCCAGGGGGCGGGGGGTGGAGGCACCGGGGAGCTGTTTTTT	CASSQGAGGGGTGELFF
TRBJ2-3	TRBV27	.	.	TGTGCCAGCAGTCCTACGATGACAACTAGCACAGATACGCAGTATTTT	CASSPTMTTSTDTQYF
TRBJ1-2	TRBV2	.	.	TGTGCCAGCAGTGAACAGGGGAATGGCTACACCTTC	CASSEQGNGYTF
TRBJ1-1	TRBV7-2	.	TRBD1	TGTGCCAGCAGCGCGGACAGGGTCGTATCTGAAGCTTTCTTT	CASSADRVVSEAFF
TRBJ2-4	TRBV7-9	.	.	TGTGCCAGCAGCATTTCCGGGTTCGCCAAAAACATTCAGTACTTC	CASSISGFAKNIQYF
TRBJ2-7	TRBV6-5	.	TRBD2	TGTGCCAGCAGTTACTTGGCTAGCGGGAGTTCCTACGAGCAGTACTTC	CASSYLASGSSYEQYF
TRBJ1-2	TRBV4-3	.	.	TGCGCCAGCAGCCAAGATCCCAGTAACTATGGCTACACCTTC	CASSQDPSNYGYTF
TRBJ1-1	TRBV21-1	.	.	TGTGCCAGCAGCTACGACGGGGGTAGTGGTTGGGAAGCTTTCTTT	CASSYDGGSGWEAFF
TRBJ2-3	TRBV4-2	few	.	TGTGCCAGCAGCCCCCTTGTGGGGGATACGCAGTATTTT	CASSPLVGDTQYF
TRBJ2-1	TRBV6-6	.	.	TGTGCCAGCAGTAATGGGCCGGGCAATGAGCAGTTCTTC	CASSNGPGNEQFF
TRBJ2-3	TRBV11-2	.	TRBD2	TGTGCCAGCAGCCCAACATTGGGGGGGTCCCCAGATACGCAGTATTTT	CASSPTLGGSPDTQYF
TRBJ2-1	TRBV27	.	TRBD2	TGTGCCAGTTCAGTCGAGGCGGGAGGCCCCTACAATGAGCAGTTCTTC	CASSVEAGGPYNEQFF
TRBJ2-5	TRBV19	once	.	TGTGCCAGTAGTGAGGGCAGACAAGAGACCCAGTACTTC	CASSEGRQETQYF
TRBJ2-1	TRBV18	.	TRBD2	TGTGCCAGCTCACCAGTGGGTTCGGGACGACGGACTAGAAACAATGAGCAGTTCTTC	CASSPVGSGRRTRNNEQFF
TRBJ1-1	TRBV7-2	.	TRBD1	TGTGCCAGCAGCTTAGGGGGACAGGGGCGATCGGGCACTGAAGCTTTCTTT	CASSLGGQGRSGTEAFF
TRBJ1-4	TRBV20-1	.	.	TGCAGTGCTAGTCTCCCCAGGGGACAAGACGAAAAACTGTTTTTT	CSASLPRGQDEKLFF
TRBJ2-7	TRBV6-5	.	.	TGTGCCAGCAGCAGAGCGGGTGGGTACGAGCAGTACTTC	CASSRAGGYEQYF
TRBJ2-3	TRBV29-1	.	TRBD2	TGCAGCGTCAAGAGGACTAGCGGTCCCACAGATACGCAGTATTTT	CSVKRTSGPTDTQYF
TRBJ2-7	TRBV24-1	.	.	TGTGCCACCTCCGACAGCTACGAGCAGTACTTC	CATSDSYEQYF
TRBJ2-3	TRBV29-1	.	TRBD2	TGCAGCGTGGGTCGGGAGGGCCGTACAGATACGCAGTATTTT	CSVGREGRTDTQYF
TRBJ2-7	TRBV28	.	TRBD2	TGTGCCAGCAGTTCCCCTAGCGGGAGGGCCCACGAGCAGTACTTC	CASSSPSGRAHEQYF
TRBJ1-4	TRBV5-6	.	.	TGTGCCAGCAGCAACATTCGGGGAGGGGGATACGAAAAACTGTTTTTT	CASSNIRGGGYEKLFF
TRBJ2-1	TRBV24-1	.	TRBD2	TGTGCCACCAGTGATTTCGGGACTAGCTCATTCAATGAGCAGTTCTTC	CATSDFGTSSFNEQFF
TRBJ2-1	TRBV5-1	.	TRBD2	TGCGCCAGCAGCCCCGGACTAGCGGCATACAATGAGCAGTTCTTC	CASSPGLAAYNEQFF
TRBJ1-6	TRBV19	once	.	TGTGCCAGTAGTACAGGTCTGGGGTCACCCCTCCACTTT	CASSTGLGSPLHF
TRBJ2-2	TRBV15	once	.	TGTGCCACCAGCAGAAGGCTAGGGTTAACCGGGGAGCTGTTTTTT	CATSRRLGLTGELFF
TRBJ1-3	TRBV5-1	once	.	TGCGCCAGCAGCTTGGCAGAGAGCTCTGGAAACACCATATATTTT	CASSLAESSGNTIYF
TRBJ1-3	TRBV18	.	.	TGTGCCAGCTCACCAGTGGCAGGAGGTCAAAACACCATATATTTT	CASSPVAGGQNTIYF
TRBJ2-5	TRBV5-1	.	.	TGCGCCAGCTGGCCAGTTAGCGGAAAAGAGACCCAGTACTTC	CASWPVSGKETQYF
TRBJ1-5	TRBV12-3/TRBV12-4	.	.	TGTGCCAGCAGTTTAGGGCCGAATCAGCCCCAGCATTTT	CASSLGPNQPQHF
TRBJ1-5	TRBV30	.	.	TGTGCCTGGAATGGGGCCAATCAGCCCCAGCATTTT	CAWNGANQPQHF
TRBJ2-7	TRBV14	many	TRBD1	TGTGCCAGCAGCCAGACTCGGGACAGACGTTACGAGCAGTACTTC	CASSQTRDRRYEQYF
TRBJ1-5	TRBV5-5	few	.	TGTGCCAGCAGCTTTAACGATCAGCCCCAGCATTTT	CASSFNDQPQHF